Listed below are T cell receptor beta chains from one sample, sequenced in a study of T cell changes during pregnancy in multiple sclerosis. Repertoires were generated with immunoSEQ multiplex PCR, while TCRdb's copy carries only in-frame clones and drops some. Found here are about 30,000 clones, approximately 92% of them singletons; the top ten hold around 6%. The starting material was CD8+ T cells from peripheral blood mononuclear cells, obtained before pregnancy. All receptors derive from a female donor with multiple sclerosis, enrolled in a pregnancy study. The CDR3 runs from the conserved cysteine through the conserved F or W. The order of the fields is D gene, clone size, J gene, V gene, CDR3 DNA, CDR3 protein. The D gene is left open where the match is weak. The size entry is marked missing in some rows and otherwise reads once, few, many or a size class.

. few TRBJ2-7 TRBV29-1 TGCAGCGTCCTACAGGGTCCTGCCTACGAGCAGTACTTC CSVLQGPAYEQYF
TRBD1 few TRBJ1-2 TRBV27 TGTGCCGTCAGGGGGGTTGGCGGCTACACCTTC CAVRGVGGYTF
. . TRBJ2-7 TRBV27 TGTGCCAGCAGTCGTAGGGGGTCCTACGAGCAGTACTTC CASSRRGSYEQYF
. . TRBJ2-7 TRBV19 TGTGCCAGTAGTATAGATCGTCTGGGGGGCGAGCAGTACTTC CASSIDRLGGEQYF
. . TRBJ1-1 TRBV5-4 TGTGCCAGCAGCTTGAAGCAGAACACTGAAGCTTTCTTT CASSLKQNTEAFF
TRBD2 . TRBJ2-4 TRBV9 TGTGCCAGCAGCCCAGGGACTAGCGGGGTAAAAAACATTCAGTACTTC CASSPGTSGVKNIQYF
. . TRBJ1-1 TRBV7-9 TGTGCCAGCAGCCACGACACAGGAGTCGAAGCTTTCTTT CASSHDTGVEAFF
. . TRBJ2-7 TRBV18 TGTGCCAGCTCACCACCCCCGGCGGGATTGGGCTACGAGCAGTACTTC CASSPPPAGLGYEQYF
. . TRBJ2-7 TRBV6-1 TGTGCCAGCAGTGAAGGGGCCTACTACGAGCAGTACTTC CASSEGAYYEQYF
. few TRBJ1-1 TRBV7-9 TGTGCCAGCAGCTTCTTATACAGGCGAGTCGAAGCTTTCTTT CASSFLYRRVEAFF
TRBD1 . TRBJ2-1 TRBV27 TGTGCCAGCAGTGTGGACAGGGGAAATGAGCAGTTCTTC CASSVDRGNEQFF
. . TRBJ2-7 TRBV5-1 TGCGCCAGCAGCTTGGGGGGGGAGTTGACAACCTACGAGCAGTACTTC CASSLGGELTTYEQYF
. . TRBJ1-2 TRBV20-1 TGCAGTGCCGCAAGGGGCGGTGGCTACACCTTC CSAARGGGYTF
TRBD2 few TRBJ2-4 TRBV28 TGTGCCAGCAGTTTATCTAGCGGAGGGGCTCAGTACTTC CASSLSSGGAQYF
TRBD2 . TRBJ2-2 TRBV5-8 TGTGCCAGCAGCGCCTCAGGGGTTCTAGCGGGAAGCACCGGGGAGCTGTTTTTT CASSASGVLAGSTGELFF
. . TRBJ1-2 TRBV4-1 TGCGCCAGCAGCCAAGACCGGGCGGGGGCCTGGGGCTACACCTTC CASSQDRAGAWGYTF
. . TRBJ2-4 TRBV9 TGTGCCAGCAGCCCCTCGGGACTAGCCAAAAACATTCAGTACTTC CASSPSGLAKNIQYF
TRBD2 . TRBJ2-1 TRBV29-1 TGCAGCCTACGGGGCCTAGCGGGGAACTACAATGAGCAGTTCTTC CSLRGLAGNYNEQFF
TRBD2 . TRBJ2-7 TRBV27 TGTGCCAGCAGTATACAGACTAGCGGGAGCCTCGAGCAGTACTTC CASSIQTSGSLEQYF
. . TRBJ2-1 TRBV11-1 TGTGCCAGCAGCTTATTAAAATACGGAGGTGAGCTCTTCTTC CASSLLKYGGELFF
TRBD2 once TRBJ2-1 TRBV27 TGTGCCAGCAGTATTTGGACTAGCGGGACGAATGAGCAGTTCTTC CASSIWTSGTNEQFF
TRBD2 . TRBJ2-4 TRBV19 TGTGCCAGTACTCACCCGCGGAGCGGGAGGGCCGAGGAAAACATTCAGTACTTC CASTHPRSGRAEENIQYF
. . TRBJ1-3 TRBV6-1 TGTGCCAGCAGGGTACGGGTGAACTCTGGAAACACCATATATTTT CASRVRVNSGNTIYF
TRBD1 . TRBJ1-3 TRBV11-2 TGTGCCAGCAGCTTAGGCAGGGGGTCCGGAAACACCATATATTTT CASSLGRGSGNTIYF